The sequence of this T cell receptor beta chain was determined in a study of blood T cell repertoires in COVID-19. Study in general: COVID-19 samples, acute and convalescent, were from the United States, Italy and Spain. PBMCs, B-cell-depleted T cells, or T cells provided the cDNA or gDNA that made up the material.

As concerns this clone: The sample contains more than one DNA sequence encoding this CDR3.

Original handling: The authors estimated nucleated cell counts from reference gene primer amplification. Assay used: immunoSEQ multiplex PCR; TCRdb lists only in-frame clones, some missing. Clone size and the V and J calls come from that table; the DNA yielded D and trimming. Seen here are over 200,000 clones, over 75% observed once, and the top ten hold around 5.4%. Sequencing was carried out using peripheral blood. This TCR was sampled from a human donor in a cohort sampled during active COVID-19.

CDR3 residues: CASSLGGTFSGNTIYF. The CDR3 region has the DNA TGTGCCAGCAGCTTAGGGGGCACCTTCTCTGGAAACACCATATATTTT. V is TRBV11-2 and J is TRBJ1-3; a possible D gene is TRBD1 (5 bases). This CDR3 has 16 amino acids. Deletions cut 1 base from V and 0 bases from J, with 10 bases between. Germline V gives CDR1 SGHAT, CDR2 FQNNGV.